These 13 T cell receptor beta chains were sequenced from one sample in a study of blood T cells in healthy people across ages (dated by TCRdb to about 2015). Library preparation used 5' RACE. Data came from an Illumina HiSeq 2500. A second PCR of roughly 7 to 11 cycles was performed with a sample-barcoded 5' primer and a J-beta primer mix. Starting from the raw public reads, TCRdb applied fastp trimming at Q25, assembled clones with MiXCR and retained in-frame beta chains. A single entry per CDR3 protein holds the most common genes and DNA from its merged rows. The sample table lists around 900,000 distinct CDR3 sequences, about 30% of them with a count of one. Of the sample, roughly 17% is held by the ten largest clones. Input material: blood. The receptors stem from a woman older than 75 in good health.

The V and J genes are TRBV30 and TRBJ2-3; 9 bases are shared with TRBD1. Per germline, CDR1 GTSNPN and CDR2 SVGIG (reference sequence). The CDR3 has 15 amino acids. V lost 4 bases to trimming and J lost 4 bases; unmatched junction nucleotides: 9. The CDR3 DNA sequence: TGTGCCTGGACCTCTACAGGGGGCGCGGCAGATACGCAGTATTTT. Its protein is CAWTSTGGAADTQYF.

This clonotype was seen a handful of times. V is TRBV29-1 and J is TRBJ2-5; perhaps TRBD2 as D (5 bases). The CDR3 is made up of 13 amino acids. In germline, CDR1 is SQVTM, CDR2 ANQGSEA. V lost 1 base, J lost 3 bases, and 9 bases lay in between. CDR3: CSVEAPGKETQYF. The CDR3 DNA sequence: TGCAGCGTTGAAGCCCCGGGGAAAGAGACCCAGTACTTC.

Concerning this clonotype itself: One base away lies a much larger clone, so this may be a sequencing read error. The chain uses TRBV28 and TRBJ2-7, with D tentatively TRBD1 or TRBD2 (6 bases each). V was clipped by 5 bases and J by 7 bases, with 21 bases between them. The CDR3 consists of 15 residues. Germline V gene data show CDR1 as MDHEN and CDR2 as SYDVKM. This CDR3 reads CASSDGGPRANEQYF. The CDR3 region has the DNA TGTGCCAGCAGTGACGGGGGCCCCCGGGCGAATGAGCAGTACTTC.

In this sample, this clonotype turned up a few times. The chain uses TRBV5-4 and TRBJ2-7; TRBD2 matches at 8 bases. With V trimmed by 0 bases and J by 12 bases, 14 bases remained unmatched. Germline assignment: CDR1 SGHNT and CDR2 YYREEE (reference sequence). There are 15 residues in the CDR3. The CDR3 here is CASSLAGGALETRYF. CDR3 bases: TGTGCCAGCAGCTTGGCGGGGGGGGCTTTGGAGACCCGGTACTTC.

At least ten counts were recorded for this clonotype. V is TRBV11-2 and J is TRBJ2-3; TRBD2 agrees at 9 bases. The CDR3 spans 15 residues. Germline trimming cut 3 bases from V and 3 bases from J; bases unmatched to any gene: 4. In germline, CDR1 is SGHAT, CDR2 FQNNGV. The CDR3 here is CASSFSGGWTDTQYF. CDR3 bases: TGTGCCAGCAGCTTCAGCGGGGGGTGGACAGATACGCAGTATTTT.

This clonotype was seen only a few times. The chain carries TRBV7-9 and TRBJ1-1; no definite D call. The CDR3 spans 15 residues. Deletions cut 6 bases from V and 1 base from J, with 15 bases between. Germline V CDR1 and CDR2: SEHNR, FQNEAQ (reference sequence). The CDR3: CASSRASTANTEAFF. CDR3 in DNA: TGTGCCAGCAGTCGGGCATCGACGGCGAACACTGAAGCTTTCTTT.

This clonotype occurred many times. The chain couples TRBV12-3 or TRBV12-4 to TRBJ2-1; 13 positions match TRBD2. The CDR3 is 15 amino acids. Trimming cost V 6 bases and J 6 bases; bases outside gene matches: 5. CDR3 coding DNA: TGTGCCAGCAGCGTGACTAGCGGGGGGTTCAATGAGCAGTTCTTC. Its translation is CASSVTSGGFNEQFF.

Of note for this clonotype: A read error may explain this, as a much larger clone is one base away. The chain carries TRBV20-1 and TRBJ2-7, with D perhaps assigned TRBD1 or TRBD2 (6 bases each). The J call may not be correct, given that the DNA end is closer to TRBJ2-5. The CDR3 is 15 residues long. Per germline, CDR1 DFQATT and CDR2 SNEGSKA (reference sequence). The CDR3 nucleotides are TGCAGTGCTAGATTGAGCCAGGGGACCGGGGGGACCCAGTACTTC. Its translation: CSARLSQGTGGTQYF.

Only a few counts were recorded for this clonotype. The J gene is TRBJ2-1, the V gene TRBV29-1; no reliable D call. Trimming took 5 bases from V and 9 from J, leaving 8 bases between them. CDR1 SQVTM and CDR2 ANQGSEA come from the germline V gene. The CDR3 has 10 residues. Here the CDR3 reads CSVLVGEQFF. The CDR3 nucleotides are TGCAGCGTTCTAGTGGGTGAGCAGTTCTTC.

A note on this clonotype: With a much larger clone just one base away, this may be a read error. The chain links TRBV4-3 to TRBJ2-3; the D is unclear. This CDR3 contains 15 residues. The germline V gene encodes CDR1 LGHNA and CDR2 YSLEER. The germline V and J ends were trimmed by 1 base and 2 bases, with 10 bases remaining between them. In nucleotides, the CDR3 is TGCGCCAGCAGCCAAGGACGCGCGACCACAGATACGCAGTATTTT. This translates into CASSQGRATTDTQYF.

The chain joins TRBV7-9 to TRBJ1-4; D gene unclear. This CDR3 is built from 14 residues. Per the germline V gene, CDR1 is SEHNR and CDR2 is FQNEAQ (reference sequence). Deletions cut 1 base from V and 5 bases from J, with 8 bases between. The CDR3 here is CASSLEQLNEKLFF. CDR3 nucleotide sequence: TGTGCCAGCAGCTTAGAACAGCTGAATGAAAAACTGTTTTTT.

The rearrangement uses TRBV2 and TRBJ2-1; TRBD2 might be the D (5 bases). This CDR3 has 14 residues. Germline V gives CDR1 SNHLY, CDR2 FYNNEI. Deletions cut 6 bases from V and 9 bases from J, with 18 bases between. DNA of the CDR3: TGTGCCAGCAGGGAGTCTCGGAGCGGTGGTGAGCAGTTCTTC. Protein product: CASRESRSGGEQFF. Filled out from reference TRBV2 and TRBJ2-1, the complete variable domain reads EPEVTQTPSHQVTQMGQEVILRCVPISNHLYFYWYRQILGQKVEFLVSFYNNEISEKSEIFDDQFSVERPDGSNFTLKIRSTKLEDSAMYFCASRESRSGGEQFFGPGTRLTVL.

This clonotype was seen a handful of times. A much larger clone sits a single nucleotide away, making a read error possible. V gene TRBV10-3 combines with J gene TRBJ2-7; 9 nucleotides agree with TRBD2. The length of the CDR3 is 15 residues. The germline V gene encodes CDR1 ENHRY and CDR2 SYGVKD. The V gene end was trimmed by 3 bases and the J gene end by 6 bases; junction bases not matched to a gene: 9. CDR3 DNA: TGTGCCATCAGTGATGCGGTAGCGGGGGCTGGCGAGCAGTACTTC. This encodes CAISDAVAGAGEQYF.